These 21 T cell receptor beta chains originate from one sample sequenced in a study of human T cells and chemical hapten exposure. Noted time point: pre-sensitization, week 0. Treatment of the sample: therapeutic diphenylcyclopropenone sensitization with weekly scalp DPC. TCRdb called the RACE reads again in MiXCR, with one record for every CDR3 protein. The sample has 380,000 or so distinct CDR3 sequences, about 5% seen once. The starting material was whole blood, obtained in connection with sensitization to the hapten diphenylcyclopropenone (DPC). These receptors originate from a woman aged 18-29 years with alopecia areata. Some clones in this sample may be carry-over from other donors' samples.

This clonotype turned up a few times. The gene calls are TRBV2 and TRBJ1-1; unclear D gene. This CDR3 contains 12 residues. The germline V gene encodes CDR1 SNHLY and CDR2 FYNNEI. V was clipped by 7 bases and J by 0 bases, with 6 bases between them. CDR3 protein: CASNPLNTEAFF. The CDR3 nucleotides read TGTGCCAGCAACCCATTGAACACTGAAGCTTTCTTT.

This clonotype was observed a few times. This chain connects TRBV7-8 to TRBJ2-7, with D hard to call. This CDR3 is 13 amino acids long. Trimming stripped 5 bases from V and 2 bases from J, with 10 bases between. Germline V gives CDR1 SGHVS, CDR2 FQNEAQ. CDR3 in amino acids: CASSKDPAYEQYF. The CDR3, as DNA: TGTGCCAGCAGCAAGGACCCTGCCTACGAGCAGTACTTC.

This clonotype was seen at least ten times. The J gene is TRBJ2-7, the V gene TRBV18, with D tentatively TRBD1 (6 bases). CDR1 is KGHSH and CDR2 is LQKENI in the germline V gene. This CDR3 is built from 14 residues. V was shortened by 0 bases and J by 3 bases, with 9 bases between the two germline ends. For the CDR3, the DNA is TGTGCCAGCTCACCACCTACAGGGCGCTACGAGCAGTACTTC. It encodes CASSPPTGRYEQYF. The complete variable domain, with remaining parts taken from reference TRBV18 and TRBJ2-7, reads NAGVMQNPRHLVRRRGQEARLRCSPMKGHSHVYWYRQLPEEGLKFMVYLQKENIIDESGMPKERFSAEFPKEGPSILRIQQVVRGDSAAYFCASSPPTGRYEQYFGPGTRLTVT.

This clonotype has at least ten counts. The CDR3 sequence: CSVAETANTEAFF. The CDR3 DNA follows: TGCAGCGTCGCCGAGACAGCAAACACTGAAGCTTTCTTT. The chain employs TRBV29-1 and TRBJ1-1; weak D call: TRBD1 (5 bases). CDR3 size: 13 residues. Trimming cost V 6 bases and J 2 bases, with 13 bases left between them. Germline V gene sequence: CDR1 SQVTM, CDR2 ANQGSEA.

The chain carries TRBV2 and TRBJ2-3; D may be TRBD2 (5 bases). Germline CDR1 SNHLY, CDR2 FYNNEI. Trimming stripped 5 bases from V and 5 bases from J, with 17 bases between. There are 15 residues in the CDR3. The CDR3 loop reads CASSPLLSVGDTQYF. The CDR3 coding sequence is TGTGCCAGCAGTCCCTTGCTTAGCGTGGGAGATACGCAGTATTTT.

This clonotype was picked up many times. The chain is built from TRBV20-1 and TRBJ1-1; no definite D call. The CDR3 runs to 13 residues. The V and J ends lost 0 bases and 1 base respectively, with 6 bases between them. In germline, CDR1 is DFQATT, CDR2 SNEGSKA (reference sequence). The CDR3 protein is CSARDLGNTEAFF. In nucleotides, the CDR3 is TGCAGTGCTAGAGATCTGGGGAACACTGAAGCTTTCTTT.

This clonotype has more than one count but fewer than ten. This chain uses TRBV20-1 with TRBJ2-7; the D gene is possibly TRBD1 (6 bases). Germline V gene sequence: CDR1 DFQATT, CDR2 SNEGSKA (reference sequence). Trimming stripped 7 bases from V and 4 bases from J, with 11 bases between. The CDR3 loop spans 11 amino acids. The CDR3 is CSVRQGYEQYF. CDR3 nucleotides: TGCAGTGTCCGTCAGGGGTACGAGCAGTACTTC.

This clonotype was observed many times. The genes are TRBV5-3 and TRBJ2-1; D is undetermined. TRBV5-3 is recorded as an ORF, its role being uncertain. V lost 1 base to trimming and J lost 0 bases, with 8 bases between them. This CDR3 comprises 15 residues. The CDR3 loop is CARSLRKSSYNEQFF. The DNA of the CDR3 is TGTGCCAGAAGCTTGAGGAAGAGCTCCTACAATGAGCAGTTCTTC.

This clonotype was detected many times. The V gene is TRBV6-5, the J gene TRBJ1-1; no reliable D call. This CDR3 has 12 amino acids. In germline, CDR1 is MNHEY, CDR2 SVGAGI. V was cut by 0 bases and J by 12 bases, with 11 bases left in between. The CDR3: CASSYSSQATFF. CDR3 DNA: TGTGCCAGCAGTTACTCGAGCCAGGCAACTTTCTTT.

This clonotype was counted a few times. V usage is TRBV10-3 and J usage is TRBJ2-7; 7 bases map to TRBD2. V gave up 4 bases and J gave up 2 bases; unmatched junction bases: 11. CDR1 is ENHRY and CDR2 is SYGVKD in the germline V gene. The CDR3 runs to 16 residues. The CDR3 sequence is CAISAGTISGTYEQYF. The CDR3 DNA reads as TGTGCCATCAGTGCAGGGACCATCAGCGGGACCTACGAGCAGTACTTC.

This clonotype showed up many times. The gene calls are TRBV25-1 and TRBJ1-1, with TRBD1 matching over 7 bases. V dropped 7 bases and J dropped 8; count of bases not matched to a gene: 10. The CDR3 has 13 residues. Germline V gene data show CDR1 as MGHDK and CDR2 as SYGVNS. The CDR3 DNA sequence: TGTGCCAGCACGGACAGAACAGGGGTGGAAGCTTTCTTT. Its protein product is CASTDRTGVEAFF.

The genes are TRBV14 and TRBJ1-1; 11 nucleotides align to TRBD1. The CDR3 is made up of 13 amino acids. V gave up 1 base and J gave up 10 bases; unmatched junction bases: 2. Germline assignment: CDR1 SGHDN and CDR2 FVKESK. In DNA, the CDR3 is TGTGCCAGCAGCCAAGGGACAGGGGGCCCAGCTTTCTTT. Amino acids: CASSQGTGGPAFF.

A few counts support this clonotype. A read error may produce the germline difference seen at one junction end. CDR3: CASKRVGKEAQYF. In nucleotides, the CDR3 is TGTGCCAGCAAAAGGGTGGGGAAAGAGGCCCAGTACTTC. V and J are TRBV12-3 or TRBV12-4 and TRBJ2-5; unclear D gene. CDR3 length: 13 residues.

This clonotype was detected ten times or more. The CDR3 bases are TGCGCCAGCAGCTCCCTCCTAGGGCGACAGGGGAGCACCGGGGAGCTGTTTTTT. Its translation: CASSSLLGRQGSTGELFF. This rearrangement joins TRBV4-3 to TRBJ2-2; 8 nucleotides match TRBD1. V trimming: 5 bases; J trimming: 4 bases; junction bases outside the gene matches: 15. Looked up from germline, CDR1 is LGHNA and CDR2 is YSLEER. The CDR3 contains 18 residues.

This clonotype was counted at least ten times. The chain recombines TRBV28 with TRBJ1-4, with no clear D. The V end was cut by 4 bases, the J end by 6 bases, with 12 bases between. The CDR3 runs to 14 residues. Germline-derived CDR1 and CDR2 are MDHEN and SYDVKM. CDR3 sequence (DNA): TGTGCCAGCAGTTCCCCTGGGATCTATGAAAAACTGTTTTTT. Protein sequence: CASSSPGIYEKLFF.

This clonotype was seen ten or more times. This rearrangement joins TRBV28 to TRBJ1-1; 9 bases line up with TRBD1. The V gene's germline CDR1 is MDHEN and CDR2 SYDVKM. The CDR3 is 12 amino acids. Unmatched junction bases numbered 3, after V lost 8 bases and J lost 5 bases. The DNA for the CDR3 is TGTGCCAGCTGGGACAGGGTAACTGAAGCTTTCTTT. It yields the protein CASWDRVTEAFF.

This clonotype came up a few times. The chain links TRBV7-2 to TRBJ1-1; the D is unclear. The CDR3 runs to 15 residues. Germline lookup yields CDR1 SGHTA and CDR2 FQGNSA. Trimming shortened V by 0 bases and J by 2 bases, and 10 bases separated the two germline ends. The CDR3 coding sequence is TGTGCCAGCAGCTTAGCGTGGAAGAGTAACACTGAAGCTTTCTTT. Its protein product is CASSLAWKSNTEAFF.

This clonotype was found many times. The chain employs TRBV6-2 or TRBV6-3 and TRBJ1-1; the D is unclear. Germline V gene sequence: CDR1 MNHEY, CDR2 SVGEGT. Trimming shortened V by 2 bases and J by 5 bases, and 12 bases separated the two germline ends. The length of the CDR3 is 14 residues. The DNA of the CDR3 is TGTGCCAGCAGTTACCAAACGGGGTTTACTGAAGCTTTCTTT. Its protein product is CASSYQTGFTEAFF.

The chain is built from TRBV2 and TRBJ2-3, with a possible D match to TRBD2 (5 bases). The length of the CDR3 is 13 residues. V was pared by 6 bases and J by 3 bases, with 10 bases between. Germline values: CDR1 SNHLY, CDR2 FYNNEI. The CDR3 nucleotides are TGTGCCAGCAGGACGGACTCGACAGATACGCAGTATTTT. It yields the protein CASRTDSTDTQYF.

This clonotype turned up a few times. The gene calls are TRBV9 and TRBJ2-6; D gene unclear. CDR1 is SGDLS, CDR2 YYNGEE, per germline. The CDR3 covers 13 residues. Between the trimmed V and J ends, which lost 3 bases and 6 bases, there was a span of 7 bases. The CDR3 bases are TGTGCCAGCAGCGACCCCTCGGCCAACGTCCTGACTTTC. Amino acids: CASSDPSANVLTF.

This clonotype was observed a few times. The chain employs TRBV5-6 and TRBJ2-3; D is unclear. The CDR3 extends over 16 amino acids. V lost 3 bases and J lost 5, with 19 bases in between. Germline CDR1 reads SGHDT; CDR2 reads YYEEEE. CDR3 protein: CASSYEVTSGIDTQYF. Here the CDR3 DNA reads TGTGCCAGCAGCTATGAGGTCACATCAGGTATAGATACGCAGTATTTT.